These T cell receptor beta chains were read from a single sample in a study of T cell responses to AZD1222 COVID-19 vaccine. Libraries were prepared by immunoSEQ multiplex PCR; TCRdb keeps only in-frame clonotypes and omits some of them. Of 150,000 to 200,000 clones in the sample, 75% to 90% are singletons; the top ten hold around 6.4%. This specimen consisted of peripheral blood, obtained on day 0 of AZD1222 vaccination. These receptor sequences come from an adult in good health. Both conserved end residues are part of each CDR3. D genes are given only for firm matches. Expanded clones get a size class; other rows say once, few or many, or leave the size out.

j_call	v_call	clone_size	d_call	cdr3_aa	cdr3_nt
TRBJ2-3	TRBV9	.	TRBD2	CASNRVWREARDTQYF	TGTGCCAGCAACCGCGTATGGCGGGAGGCAAGAGATACGCAGTATTTT
TRBJ2-1	TRBV6-5	.	TRBD2	CASSLLAGLHEQFF	TGTGCCAGCAGTCTGCTAGCGGGGCTCCATGAGCAGTTCTTC
TRBJ2-1	TRBV14	.	.	CASGERGAYNEQFF	TGTGCCAGCGGGGAAAGGGGAGCCTACAATGAGCAGTTCTTC
TRBJ1-5	TRBV19	.	.	CASSPGLNQPQHF	TGTGCCAGTAGTCCGGGGCTGAATCAGCCCCAGCATTTT
TRBJ1-5	TRBV28	.	.	CASSFLSRGSNQPQHF	TGTGCCAGCAGTTTTCTTTCCAGGGGAAGCAATCAGCCCCAGCATTTT
TRBJ1-3	TRBV12-3/TRBV12-4	.	.	CASRVTSGNTIYF	TGTGCCAGCAGGGTAACCTCTGGAAACACCATATATTTT
TRBJ1-4	TRBV7-2	.	TRBD1	CASSFAGTGDEKLFF	TGTGCCAGCAGCTTCGCCGGGACAGGGGACGAAAAACTGTTTTTT
TRBJ2-2	TRBV30	.	.	CAWNGGPVGGGELFF	TGTGCCTGGAACGGGGGCCCGGTTGGGGGCGGGGAGCTGTTTTTT
TRBJ1-1	TRBV2	once	.	CASSNPLRATEAFF	TGTGCCAGCAGCAACCCGCTGCGGGCCACTGAAGCTTTCTTT
TRBJ1-4	TRBV15	.	.	CATSRGRALRGEKLFF	TGTGCCACCAGCAGAGGAAGGGCCCTGAGAGGTGAAAAACTGTTTTTT
TRBJ1-1	TRBV3-1/TRBV3-2	.	.	CASTDSNMNTEAFF	TGTGCCAGCACCGACAGCAACATGAACACTGAAGCTTTCTTT
TRBJ1-4	TRBV10-3	.	TRBD1	CAIRPGTGGEKLFF	TGTGCCATCAGGCCCGGGACAGGTGGTGAAAAACTGTTTTTT
TRBJ1-2	TRBV24-1	.	.	CATSGQGYGYTF	TGTGCCACCAGTGGCCAGGGATATGGCTACACCTTC
TRBJ1-2	TRBV19	.	TRBD1	CASSIRTGVYGYTF	TGTGCCAGTAGTATTCGGACAGGGGTCTATGGCTACACCTTC
TRBJ2-5	TRBV29-1	.	.	CSVEKGRLRETQYF	TGCAGCGTTGAGAAAGGCAGGTTGAGGGAGACCCAGTACTTC
TRBJ2-7	TRBV2	.	TRBD1	CASSATGGASYEQYF	TGTGCCAGCAGTGCGACAGGGGGCGCATCCTACGAGCAGTACTTC
TRBJ1-2	TRBV11-2	.	.	CASSPGWRGGVGYTF	TGTGCCAGCAGCCCAGGATGGAGGGGAGGGGTAGGCTACACCTTC
TRBJ2-7	TRBV6-4	.	.	CASLKGEPPYEQYF	TGTGCCAGCCTGAAGGGGGAACCCCCCTACGAGCAGTACTTC
TRBJ1-2	TRBV19	.	.	CASSMVNYGYTF	TGTGCCAGTAGTATGGTTAACTATGGCTACACCTTC
TRBJ1-5	TRBV3-1/TRBV3-2	once	.	CASSPAASNQPQHF	TGTGCCAGCAGCCCGGCGGCTAGCAATCAGCCCCAGCATTTT
TRBJ2-5	TRBV11-1	.	.	CASSPSPSRYGETQYF	TGTGCCAGCAGCCCTAGCCCGAGCAGGTATGGAGAGACCCAGTACTTC
TRBJ1-2	TRBV18	.	.	CASSPPVGDNGYTF	TGTGCCAGCTCACCACCGGTAGGGGACAACGGCTACACCTTC
TRBJ1-6	TRBV7-9	.	TRBD1	CASSPETGESPLHF	TGTGCCAGCAGCCCCGAGACAGGGGAATCACCCCTCCACTTT
TRBJ1-3	TRBV7-9	.	.	CASTLAGAGNTIYF	TGTGCCAGCACCCTAGCTGGGGCTGGAAACACCATATATTTT
TRBJ2-3	TRBV19	.	TRBD2	CASRLAGGTDTQYF	TGTGCCAGCAGACTAGCGGGGGGCACAGATACGCAGTATTTT
TRBJ1-5	TRBV30	once	.	CACGRGLESPQHF	TGTGCCTGTGGGCGCGGGCTCGAATCACCCCAGCATTTT
TRBJ2-2	TRBV7-3	.	TRBD2	CASSPSSGRTGELFF	TGTGCCAGCAGCCCCTCCAGCGGGAGGACCGGGGAGCTGTTTTTT
TRBJ1-2	TRBV5-1	.	TRBD1	CASSSDRDYGYTF	TGCGCCAGCAGCTCCGACAGGGACTATGGCTACACCTTC
TRBJ1-4	TRBV6-1	.	.	CASSESRGGQGEKLFF	TGTGCCAGCAGTGAATCGCGCGGGGGGCAAGGTGAAAAACTGTTTTTT
TRBJ2-3	TRBV6-1	.	.	CASSVRQLFLTDTQYF	TGTGCCAGCAGTGTACGACAGCTTTTTTTGACAGATACGCAGTATTTT
TRBJ1-3	TRBV28	.	.	CASSSPGGSSGNTIYF	TGTGCCAGCAGTTCCCCCGGGGGGTCTTCTGGAAACACCATATATTTT
TRBJ2-3	TRBV28	.	TRBD2	CASRSSAQRRGGTYTQYF	TGTGCCAGCAGGTCCTCGGCTCAAAGGCGGGGGGGCACATATACGCAGTATTTT
TRBJ1-1	TRBV6-5	once	.	CASKKGNTEAFF	TGTGCCAGCAAGAAGGGGAACACTGAAGCTTTCTTT
TRBJ2-1	TRBV5-6	.	TRBD2	CASSLARSGRAYNEQFF	TGTGCCAGCAGCTTGGCCCGTAGCGGGAGGGCCTACAATGAGCAGTTCTTC
TRBJ1-2	TRBV5-1	.	.	CASSLTWTYGYTF	TGCGCCAGCAGCTTAACCTGGACCTATGGCTACACCTTC
TRBJ2-1	TRBV15	.	.	CATSRAGRKNEQFF	TGTGCCACCAGCAGAGCGGGTAGGAAGAATGAGCAGTTCTTC
TRBJ1-2	TRBV6-6	.	.	CASSPPLQAAPNYGYTF	TGTGCCAGCAGTCCTCCTTTACAGGCGGCCCCTAACTATGGCTACACCTTC
TRBJ2-3	TRBV7-3	few	.	CASSLNGGDTQYF	TGTGCCAGCAGCTTAAACGGGGGAGATACGCAGTATTTT
TRBJ1-4	TRBV3-1/TRBV3-2	.	.	CASSPSQTNEKLFF	TGTGCCAGCAGCCCGTCACAGACTAATGAAAAACTGTTTTTT
TRBJ2-1	TRBV7-8	.	TRBD2	CASSLAGASGRTRNEQFF	TGTGCCAGCAGCTTAGCAGGGGCTAGCGGGAGAACTAGGAATGAGCAGTTCTTC
TRBJ1-1	TRBV11-1	.	.	CASRFGGENTEAFF	TGTGCCAGCAGATTCGGGGGCGAGAACACTGAAGCTTTCTTT
TRBJ1-4	TRBV9	.	TRBD1	CASSASQGVGEKLFF	TGTGCCAGCAGCGCCTCACAGGGGGTCGGGGAAAAACTGTTTTTT
TRBJ1-2	TRBV30	.	.	CAWSGPGVELRYTF	TGTGCCTGGAGTGGTCCGGGAGTAGAGCTGAGGTACACCTTC
TRBJ2-3	TRBV5-4	.	TRBD2	CASSVTSGFADTQYF	TGTGCCAGCAGCGTCACTAGCGGGTTCGCAGATACGCAGTATTTT
TRBJ2-1	TRBV29-1	.	.	CSQSGPSFNEQFF	TGCAGCCAGTCCGGCCCGAGTTTCAATGAGCAGTTCTTC
TRBJ2-7	TRBV28	.	TRBD2	CASSGPGLAAYEQYF	TGTGCCAGCAGTGGACCGGGACTAGCGGCTTACGAGCAGTACTTC
TRBJ2-3	TRBV21-1	.	.	CASSKGTFTDTQYF	TGTGCCAGCAGCAAAGGGACTTTCACAGATACGCAGTATTTT
TRBJ2-1	TRBV28	.	TRBD2	CASSLGLAGGGEQFF	TGTGCCAGCAGTTTAGGGCTAGCGGGTGGTGGTGAGCAGTTCTTC
TRBJ1-6	TRBV7-9	.	.	CASSVDQGLSPLHF	TGTGCCAGCAGCGTAGACCAGGGGCTTTCACCCCTCCACTTT
TRBJ1-5	TRBV24-1	.	TRBD1	CATSDRQGWQPQHF	TGTGCCACCAGTGACCGACAGGGGTGGCAGCCCCAGCATTTT
TRBJ1-1	TRBV5-1	.	TRBD1	CASSKGQGGGRTEAFF	TGCGCCAGCAGCAAGGGACAGGGCGGAGGGAGGACTGAAGCTTTCTTT
TRBJ2-1	TRBV3-1/TRBV3-2	.	TRBD2	CASSQVVAGGPGEQFF	TGTGCCAGCAGCCAAGTGGTAGCGGGGGGTCCGGGTGAGCAGTTCTTC
TRBJ2-7	TRBV18	.	.	CASSPRESGGIYEQYF	TGTGCCAGCTCACCACGCGAATCGGGGGGCATCTACGAGCAGTACTTC
TRBJ1-2	TRBV28	.	.	CASSPEDVYGYTF	TGTGCCAGCAGCCCAGAGGACGTTTATGGCTACACCTTC
TRBJ2-3	TRBV7-2	.	.	CASSLDSQFTDTQYF	TGTGCCAGCAGCTTAGACTCCCAATTCACAGATACGCAGTATTTT